Each of the 29 T cell receptor beta chains below was sequenced from the same sample in a study of shared clonotypes between healthy human individuals. TCRdb's copy holds only in-frame clones and misses some; the assay was immunoSEQ multiplex PCR. The sample has around 1.6 million clones; approximately 98% are singletons. Sequencing was done on a sample of naive CD4+ T cells sorted from blood. Subset indicated: CD45RA+ positively selected. Receptors originate from a man aged 30 to 45 in good health.

This clone occurred once. In nucleotides, the CDR3 is TGTGCCAGCTCACCAGGGACAGGGGCCTTCGGAGATACGCAGTATTTT. This codes for CASSPGTGAFGDTQYF. The chain joins TRBV18 to TRBJ2-3, with 10 nucleotides matching TRBD1. Germline V gene lookup returns CDR1 KGHSH and CDR2 LQKENI. The CDR3 covers 16 residues. V shed 2 bases, J shed 5 bases, and the junction held 7 bases outside the gene matches.

J is TRBJ2-5 and V is TRBV5-1, with D perhaps given as TRBD1 or TRBD2 (6 bases each). Germline V gene lookup returns CDR1 SGHRS and CDR2 YFSETQ. The ends were cut back, 2 bases at V and 5 bases at J, with 16 bases in the middle. The CDR3 sequence is 15 residues long. The CDR3 is CASSFGGQGWETQYF. In nucleotides, the CDR3 is TGCGCCAGCAGCTTCGGGGGCCAGGGGTGGGAGACCCAGTACTTC.

This clone was observed once. This could be a read error, since a much larger clone is one nucleotide away. Other DNA sequences in the sample encode the same CDR3. This chain uses TRBV5-1 with TRBJ2-2; no reliable D call. The CDR3 runs 14 residues. V was pared by 0 bases and J by 1 base, with 4 bases between. From germline, CDR1 is SGHRS and CDR2 YFSETQ. The CDR3 spells CASSLGLNTGELFF. The CDR3 coding sequence is TGCGCCAGCAGCTTGGGACTGAACACCGGGGAGCTGTTTTTT.

J is TRBJ2-7 and V is TRBV6-6; D is perhaps TRBD1 (6 bases). Per the germline V gene, CDR1 is MNHNY and CDR2 is SVGAGI (reference sequence). The V gene lost 3 bases and the J gene lost 1 base, with 16 bases spanning the gap. The CDR3 runs 16 residues. The CDR3 region has the DNA TGTGCCAGCAGTTATTCCGCACTAGGACAGTCCTACGAGCAGTACTTC. Its translation is CASSYSALGQSYEQYF.

This chain links TRBV6-6 with TRBJ1-4, with D unclear. The germline V and J ends were trimmed by 0 bases and 7 bases, with 12 bases remaining between them. Germline-derived CDR1 and CDR2 are MNHNY and SVGAGI (reference sequence). This CDR3 contains 15 residues. The CDR3 loop reads CASSYSQSIFEKLFF. The DNA of the CDR3 is TGTGCCAGCAGTTACTCGCAGTCTATTTTTGAAAAACTGTTTTTT.

As regards this clone: An end of the junction differs from the germline gene, which may be a read error. V and J are TRBV7-7 and TRBJ2-1; 9 positions match TRBD2. The CDR3 has 16 amino acids. Germline CDR1 is SSHAT and CDR2 is FNYEAQ (reference sequence). The CDR3 here is CASSSRGLAGKVEQFF. The CDR3 DNA follows: TGTGCTAGCAGCTCCCGCGGTCTAGCGGGAAAGGTTGAGCAGTTCTTC.

This clone was found a few times. V and J are TRBV21-1 and TRBJ1-2. TRBV21-1 is an annotated pseudogene. The CDR3 has 15 amino acids. For the CDR3, the DNA is TGTGCCAGCAGCATGGGGAACCCGACTATCTATGGCTACACCTTC. Protein product: CASSMGNPTIYGYTF.

This chain links TRBV6-5 with TRBJ2-7; no clear D. The V end was cut by 5 bases, the J end by 6 bases, with 20 bases between. The V gene's germline CDR1 is MNHEY and CDR2 SVGAGI. The CDR3 covers 15 residues. CDR3 sequence (DNA): TGTGCCAGCAGTGTACTCTCGGCGAGCATGTTCGAGCAGTACTTC. Its translation: CASSVLSASMFEQYF.

This chain connects TRBV7-9 to TRBJ2-5; TRBD2 matches at 15 bases. The CDR3 is made up of 18 amino acids. J lost 4 bases, V lost 0 bases, and 6 bases had no gene match. Germline-derived CDR1 and CDR2 are SEHNR and FQNEAQ (reference sequence). Here the CDR3 reads CASSLAGLAGGLGETQYF. As DNA, the CDR3 is TGTGCCAGCAGCTTAGCGGGACTAGCGGGAGGATTGGGAGAGACCCAGTACTTC.

The V gene is TRBV7-2, the J gene TRBJ2-5; D unresolved. The V end was cut by 3 bases, the J end by 9 bases, with 8 bases between. CDR3 size: 11 residues. Germline V CDR1 and CDR2: SGHTA, FQGNSA. CDR3 sequence reads: CASSFDWSQYF. The CDR3 nucleotides are TGTGCCAGCAGCTTCGACTGGTCCCAGTACTTC.

A word on this clone: In this CDR3 the conserved last residue, phenylalanine or tryptophan, is missing, so a read error is likely. The DNA is omitted, as the CDR3 cannot be located on it reliably, and the CDR3 follows TCRdb's listing. CDR3 protein: CASSPSGTGTWAL. The rearrangement links TRBV18 to TRBJ1-3; the D call of TRBD1 is as the table states it, not checked on the DNA. Germline-derived CDR1 and CDR2 are KGHSH and LQKENI. The CDR3 is 13 residues long, ends included.

The chain has TRBV7-2 and TRBJ1-2; unclear D gene. The germline V and J ends were trimmed by 5 bases and 0 bases, with 16 bases remaining between them. The CDR3 consists of 16 residues. CDR1 and CDR2 (germline): SGHTA, FQGNSA. The DNA for the CDR3 is TGTGCCAGCAGCCCTTCTCAGGCAGTTTCTAACTATGGCTACACCTTC. Its protein is CASSPSQAVSNYGYTF.

The chain uses TRBV29-1 and TRBJ2-5; unclear D gene. CDR1 is SQVTM, CDR2 ANQGSEA, per germline. V gave up 5 bases and J gave up 4 bases, with 8 bases separating them. There are 11 residues in the CDR3. CDR3 DNA sequence: TGCAGCGTTCGATTCATAGAGACCCAGTACTTC. It yields the protein CSVRFIETQYF. Variable domain in full (rest from reference TRBV29-1 and TRBJ2-5): SAVISQKPSRDICQRGTSLTIQCQVDSQVTMMFWYRQQPGQSLTLIATANQGSEATYESGFVIDKFPISRPNLTFSTLTVSNMSPEDSSIYLCSVRFIETQYFGPGTRLLVL.

This rearrangement joins TRBV6-1 to TRBJ2-7; 7 bases line up with TRBD1. The CDR3 runs 13 residues. The V gene end was trimmed by 7 bases and the J gene end by 3 bases; junction bases not matched to a gene: 6. From germline, CDR1 is MNHNS and CDR2 SASEGT. The CDR3 sequence is CASIRDRDYEQYF. The DNA of the CDR3 is TGTGCCAGCATCCGAGACAGGGACTACGAGCAGTACTTC.

The V call is TRBV28, the J call TRBJ2-7; maybe TRBD1 (5 bases). CDR1 and CDR2 (germline): MDHEN, SYDVKM. The germline V and J ends were trimmed by 3 bases and 5 bases, with 14 bases remaining between them. The CDR3 has 14 amino acids. The chain's CDR3 is CASSFNQGFNEQYF. The DNA for the CDR3 is TGTGCCAGCAGTTTTAATCAGGGATTCAACGAGCAGTACTTC. The full variable domain, rest sourced from reference TRBV28 and TRBJ2-7, is DVKVTQSSRYLVKRTGEKVFLECVQDMDHENMFWYRQDPGLGLRLIYFSYDVKMKEKGDIPEGYSVSREKKERFSLILESASTNQTSMYLCASSFNQGFNEQYFGPGTRLTVT.

CDR3 loop: CASSLQGQETNTEAFF. CDR3 in DNA: TGCGCCAGCAGCCTACAGGGACAGGAGACGAACACTGAAGCTTTCTTT. The rearrangement joins TRBV5-1 to TRBJ1-1, with 8 bases matching TRBD1. The germline V gene encodes CDR1 SGHRS and CDR2 YFSETQ. This CDR3 has 16 amino acids. Unmatched junction bases numbered 9, after V lost 4 bases and J lost 1 base.

The rearrangement joins TRBV4-1 to TRBJ2-2, with D perhaps given as TRBD1 or TRBD2 (5 bases each). This CDR3 contains 14 residues. Germline assignment: CDR1 MGHRA and CDR2 YSYEKL. Between the trimmed V and J ends, which lost 3 bases and 4 bases, there was a span of 9 bases. The CDR3 region has the DNA TGCGCCAGCAGCCAGGGGGAACTCACCGGGGAGCTGTTTTTT. Amino acids: CASSQGELTGELFF.

V gene TRBV5-1 combines with J gene TRBJ2-5; D is unresolved. The germline V and J ends were trimmed by 0 bases and 4 bases, with 10 bases remaining between them. The CDR3 runs to 14 residues. The germline V gene encodes CDR1 SGHRS and CDR2 YFSETQ. The CDR3: CASSLVGPGETQYF. DNA of the CDR3: TGCGCCAGCAGCTTGGTGGGCCCCGGAGAGACCCAGTACTTC.

This chain joins TRBV2 and TRBJ2-1, with TRBD2 matching over 10 bases. Germline V gives CDR1 SNHLY, CDR2 FYNNEI. V lost 5 bases, J lost 3 bases, and 4 bases stayed unmatched. This CDR3 region has 15 residues. CDR3 loop: CASSSLAGDYNEQFF. The DNA of the CDR3 is TGTGCCAGCAGTAGCCTAGCGGGAGACTACAATGAGCAGTTCTTC. The variable domain in full, with the rest retrieved from reference TRBV2 and TRBJ2-1, is EPEVTQTPSHQVTQMGQEVILRCVPISNHLYFYWYRQILGQKVEFLVSFYNNEISEKSEIFDDQFSVERPDGSNFTLKIRSTKLEDSAMYFCASSSLAGDYNEQFFGPGTRLTVL.

The V and J genes are TRBV9 and TRBJ2-4; the D is unclear. This CDR3 is built from 17 residues. V was trimmed by 5 bases and J by 7 bases, leaving 25 bases between them. Germline V CDR1 and CDR2: SGDLS, YYNGEE. CDR3 DNA sequence: TGTGCCAGCAGTGAGACCATCGGGCCGGACCTTTACAACATTCAGTACTTC. As protein: CASSETIGPDLYNIQYF. The whole variable domain, filled in from reference TRBV9 and TRBJ2-4, reads DSGVTQTPKHLITATGQRVTLRCSPRSGDLSVYWYQQSLDQGLQFLIQYYNGEERAKGNILERFSAQQFPDLHSELNLSSLELGDSALYFCASSETIGPDLYNIQYFGAGTRLSVL.

Note on this clone: Other DNA variants within this sample encode the same CDR3. The chain recombines TRBV5-1 with TRBJ1-1; D unclear. V was shortened by 5 bases and J by 3 bases, with 8 bases between the two germline ends. This CDR3 is built from 12 residues. Germline V gives CDR1 SGHRS, CDR2 YFSETQ. In nucleotides, the CDR3 is TGCGCCAGCAGTTTAACGGACACTGAAGCTTTCTTT. This codes for CASSLTDTEAFF.

The rearrangement uses TRBV28 and TRBJ1-5, with D possibly matching TRBD1 (6 bases). V was cut by 7 bases and J by 5 bases, with 12 bases left in between. Germline V gene sequence: CDR1 MDHEN, CDR2 SYDVKM. The CDR3 contains 13 residues. CDR3 coding DNA: TGTGCCAGCAACGGGGGCAGCCATCAGCCCCAGCATTTT. Translation gives CASNGGSHQPQHF.

The chain employs TRBV2 and TRBJ2-2; 8 bases are shared with TRBD1. The CDR3 length is 14 residues. V dropped 7 bases and J dropped 1; count of bases not matched to a gene: 2. CDR1 SNHLY and CDR2 FYNNEI come from the germline V gene. CDR3 nucleotide sequence: TGTGCCAGCACTGGACAGGGGAACACCGGGGAGCTGTTTTTT. It specifies CASTGQGNTGELFF.

The gene calls are TRBV28 and TRBJ2-1, with 8 bases that match TRBD2. This CDR3 spans 16 amino acids. The germline V gene encodes CDR1 MDHEN and CDR2 SYDVKM. J was trimmed by 2 bases and V by 5 bases; bases with no gene match: 8. In DNA form, the CDR3 reads TGTGCCAGCAGTACACCGGGACTAGGGGCCTACAATGAGCAGTTCTTC. Residues: CASSTPGLGAYNEQFF.

The chain carries TRBV7-9 and TRBJ2-3, with TRBD2 matching 10 bases. Unmatched junction bases numbered 5, after V lost 7 bases and J lost 4 bases. The CDR3 contains 14 residues. The germline CDR1 and CDR2 sequences are SEHNR and FQNEAQ (reference sequence). CDR3 bases: TGTGCCAGCAACCTAGCGGGAGTCTCAGATACGCAGTATTTT. This translates into CASNLAGVSDTQYF.

This clone was seen once. The chain carries TRBV7-8 and TRBJ2-1, with 7 nucleotides matching TRBD2. Germline CDR1 is SGHVS and CDR2 is FQNEAQ. Germline trimming cut 1 base from V and 6 bases from J; bases unmatched to any gene: 12. The CDR3 totals 17 residues. The CDR3 DNA is TGTGCCAGCAGCTTAGATTCACTGGCGGGAGTCGTCAATGAGCAGTTCTTC. Its protein is CASSLDSLAGVVNEQFF.

This chain uses TRBV5-4 with TRBJ2-1; 7 bases are shared with TRBD1. Germline V gives CDR1 SGHNT, CDR2 YYREEE (reference sequence). The CDR3 contains 15 residues. After removal of 3 bases from V and 3 bases from J, the junction contained 6 bases not matched to a gene. CDR3 bases: TGTGCCAGCAGCTCTCGACGACAGGGCTACAATGAGCAGTTCTTC. Protein: CASSSRRQGYNEQFF.

The J gene is TRBJ1-1, the V gene TRBV5-1; maybe TRBD1 (5 bases). The CDR3 totals 11 residues. V lost 4 bases to trimming and J lost 11 bases, with 12 bases between them. Germline V gene data show CDR1 as SGHRS and CDR2 as YFSETQ. The CDR3 DNA sequence: TGCGCCAGCAGCCTTGGGGACCTGGCTTTCTTT. It specifies CASSLGDLAFF.

The CDR3 coding sequence is TGCAGCGTAAGACTAGCCTTGGATGCCGGGGAGCTGTTTTTT. Protein product: CSVRLALDAGELFF. The chain is built from TRBV29-1 and TRBJ2-2; 7 nucleotides agree with TRBD2. Germline CDR1 reads SQVTM; CDR2 reads ANQGSEA. Germline trimming cut 6 bases from V and 6 bases from J; bases unmatched to any gene: 10. The CDR3 runs 14 residues.